This T cell receptor beta chain was obtained from a study of identical twins. This clonotype has ten or more counts. TCRdb reanalysed the 5' RACE reads using MiXCR and keeps one entry per CDR3 protein. This sample yields approximately 680,000 distinct CDR3 sequences, of which 7.1% are seen a single time; 1.6% belongs to the top ten. The data were also submitted as part of a second study, on yellow fever vaccine responses in identical twins.

The sequencing sample was made of PBMCs. The TCR sequence derives from a woman aged 18-29 years in good health.

The CDR3 coding sequence is TGTGCCAGCTCCTCCCGCGGGGGCTACACCTTC. Amino acids: CASSSRGGYTF. The chain is built from TRBV6-6 and TRBJ1-2; D uncertain. Trimming took 8 bases from V and 8 from J, leaving 12 bases between them. There are 11 residues in the CDR3. Germline assignment: CDR1 MNHNY and CDR2 SVGAGI (reference sequence).